Following are 23 T cell receptor beta chains from one sample sequenced in a study of blood T cells in healthy people across ages. Primed by a sample-barcoded 5' primer and a J-beta primer mix, a second PCR proceeded for about 7 to 11 cycles. TCRdb itself ran the 5' RACE reads through MiXCR, one entry per CDR3 protein. The table shows approximately 600,000 distinct CDR3 sequences, with roughly 50% occurring only once. The sample was blood. All receptors come from a man aged 60 to 75 in good health.

The chain joins TRBV20-1 to TRBJ2-4; 10 bases fit TRBD1. Matching the DNA end better, TRBJ2-5 makes the J call doubtful. In germline, CDR1 is DFQATT, CDR2 SNEGSKA (reference sequence). The CDR3 is 15 amino acids. The DNA of the CDR3 is TGCAGTGCTAGAGACGCCGGGACAGGGGAAGAGACCCAGTACTTC. Protein sequence: CSARDAGTGEETQYF.

The CDR3 bases are TGTGCCAGCTCCGGGACAGGGAAAAATGAGCAGTTCTTC. Protein sequence: CASSGTGKNEQFF. The chain links TRBV9 to TRBJ2-1, with 9 bases matching TRBD1. The germline V gene encodes CDR1 SGDLS and CDR2 YYNGEE. V lost 7 bases and J lost 7; bases outside the gene matches: 6. CDR3 size: 13 residues.

V is TRBV5-6 and J is TRBJ2-1; D possibly corresponds to TRBD2 (6 bases). V was clipped by 4 bases and J by 4 bases, with 18 bases between them. The CDR3 runs to 16 residues. From germline, CDR1 is SGHDT and CDR2 YYEEEE. CDR3 nucleotide sequence: TGTGCCAGCAGCCAGGATCCGCGCGGGGTATACAATGAGCAGTTCTTC. Translated, it gives CASSQDPRGVYNEQFF.

The V call is TRBV6-1, the J call TRBJ1-4, with D perhaps TRBD1 (5 bases). Germline V CDR1 and CDR2: MNHNS, SASEGT. The CDR3 contains 14 residues. V dropped 6 bases and J dropped 8 bases, with 16 bases sitting between them. Here the CDR3 DNA reads TGTGCCAGCAGGAAGACTAATACAGGAGAAAAACTGTTTTTT. Translated: CASRKTNTGEKLFF.

This clonotype has a handful of counts. The gene calls are TRBV7-8 and TRBJ2-6, with TRBD1 matching 9 bases. The V gene end was trimmed by 4 bases and the J gene end by 0 bases; junction bases not matched to a gene: 13. The CDR3 runs to 20 residues. Per germline, CDR1 SGHVS and CDR2 FQNEAQ. Here the CDR3 DNA reads TGTGCCAGCAGCTCCGGGACAGGGATAGGGGCTCGCTCTGGGGCCAACGTCCTGACTTTC. This encodes CASSSGTGIGARSGANVLTF.

The V and J genes are TRBV28 and TRBJ2-7; D may be TRBD1 or TRBD2 (5 bases each). Germline V CDR1 and CDR2: MDHEN, SYDVKM. CDR3 length: 14 amino acids. Trimming removed 8 bases at V and 0 bases at J, with 14 bases between. The CDR3 sequence: CASSPSGHSYEQYF. CDR3 bases: TGTGCCAGCTCCCCGAGCGGACACTCCTACGAGCAGTACTTC. The whole variable domain, filled in from reference TRBV28 and TRBJ2-7, reads DVKVTQSSRYLVKRTGEKVFLECVQDMDHENMFWYRQDPGLGLRLIYFSYDVKMKEKGDIPEGYSVSREKKERFSLILESASTNQTSMYLCASSPSGHSYEQYFGPGTRLTVT.

The chain recombines TRBV5-6 with TRBJ1-2; possibly TRBD1 for D (5 bases). The CDR3 is 15 amino acids. With 4 bases removed from V and 3 bases from J, the gap between germline ends came to 16 bases. Germline loops: CDR1 SGHDT, CDR2 YYEEEE. CDR3 protein: CASSNRAQGDYGYTF. CDR3 nucleotides: TGTGCCAGCAGCAATCGCGCGCAGGGTGACTATGGCTACACCTTC. The whole variable domain, filled in from reference TRBV5-6 and TRBJ1-2, reads DAGVTQSPTHLIKTRGQQVTLRCSPKSGHDTVSWYQQALGQGPQFIFQYYEEEERQRGNFPDRFSGHQFPNYSSELNVNALLLGDSALYLCASSNRAQGDYGYTFGSGTRLTVV.

The chain is built from TRBV20-1 and TRBJ1-2; 7 positions agree with TRBD1. The CDR3 is 15 amino acids. The germline V gene has CDR1 DFQATT and CDR2 SNEGSKA (reference sequence). V shed 2 bases and J 0 bases; nucleotides not matched to a gene: 6. CDR3 DNA sequence: TGCAGTGCTAGACCGGACAGGCAAGCTAACTATGGCTACACCTTC. It translates to CSARPDRQANYGYTF.

This clonotype occurred a few times. The chain has TRBV24-1 and TRBJ2-7; the match to TRBD1 covers 9 bases. The CDR3 is made up of 14 amino acids. Germline values: CDR1 KGHDR, CDR2 SFDVKD. Unmatched junction bases numbered 10, after V lost 9 bases and J lost 5 bases. This CDR3 reads CATDEGDRVNEQYF. The CDR3 DNA follows: TGTGCCACCGATGAGGGGGACAGGGTAAACGAGCAGTACTTC.

The chain carries TRBV7-9 and TRBJ1-2; D is possibly TRBD1 (5 bases). The CDR3 spans 12 residues. V was clipped by 2 bases and J by 9 bases, with 10 bases between them. Per germline, CDR1 SEHNR and CDR2 FQNEAQ (reference sequence). As DNA, the CDR3 is TGTGCCAGCAGCTTAACAGGACGCAGCTACACCTTC. Its translation is CASSLTGRSYTF.

The chain couples TRBV5-1 to TRBJ2-5; D is tentatively TRBD1 or TRBD2 (5 bases each). Trimming pared 6 bases from V and 5 bases from J, leaving 17 bases between. The CDR3 extends over 14 amino acids. Germline assignment: CDR1 SGHRS and CDR2 YFSETQ. The DNA for the CDR3 is TGCGCCAGCACCCGGCGGGCAGGGATGGAGACCCAGTACTTC. Its protein product is CASTRRAGMETQYF.

This clonotype has just a few counts. The CDR3 coding sequence is TGTGCCAGCAGCTTTTCGGCCTGGCGGAGCAATCAGCCCCAGCATTTT. This sequence encodes CASSFSAWRSNQPQHF. V gene TRBV7-2 combines with J gene TRBJ1-5; D ambiguous. The germline CDR1 and CDR2 sequences are SGHTA and FQGNSA. V was trimmed by 3 bases and J by 1 base, leaving 13 bases between them. CDR3 length equals 16 residues. The full variable domain, completed using reference TRBV7-2 and TRBJ1-5, is GAGVSQSPSNKVTEKGKDVELRCDPISGHTALYWYRQSLGQGLEFLIYFQGNSAPDKSGLPSDRFSAERTGGSVSTLTIQRTQQEDSAVYLCASSFSAWRSNQPQHFGDGTRLSIL.

About this clonotype: One end of the junction fails to match germline, which may point to a read error. CDR3 nucleotide sequence: TGCGCCAGCAGCTTACTCCCTAGCGGGGGTACGCTTGACAAAAACATTCAGTACTTC. This codes for CASSLLPSGGTLDKNIQYF. V usage is TRBV13 and J usage is TRBJ2-4; 10 bases map to TRBD2. The V gene's germline CDR1 is PRHDT and CDR2 FYEKMQ (reference sequence). The CDR3 totals 19 residues.

The chain combines TRBV11-2 with TRBJ2-7; 8 bases line up with TRBD2. The length of the CDR3 is 17 residues. CDR1 is SGHAT, CDR2 FQNNGV, per germline. V shed 1 base and J 0 bases; nucleotides not matched to a gene: 8. The CDR3, as DNA: TGTGCCAGCAGCTTAGGGTCGGGGAGCGGGAGCTCCTACGAGCAGTACTTC. Translated: CASSLGSGSGSSYEQYF. Supplemented by reference TRBV11-2 and TRBJ2-7, the full variable domain reads EAGVAQSPRYKIIEKRQSVAFWCNPISGHATLYWYQQILGQGPKLLIQFQNNGVVDDSQLPKDRFSAERLKGVDSTLKIQPAKLEDSAVYLCASSLGSGSGSSYEQYFGPGTRLTVT.

This clonotype was counted only a few times. The V gene is TRBV3-1, the J gene TRBJ2-6; no clear D gene. Germline CDR1 LGHDT, CDR2 YNNKEL (reference sequence). V was pared by 6 bases and J by 0 bases, with 9 bases between. This CDR3 contains 15 residues. The CDR3 DNA sequence: TGTGCCAGCAGTTCCACCTTCTCTGGGGCCAACGTCCTGACTTTC. Translated, it gives CASSSTFSGANVLTF.

The chain joins TRBV7-9 to TRBJ1-2; D might be TRBD1 (6 bases). CDR3 size: 15 residues. The germline V gene has CDR1 SEHNR and CDR2 FQNEAQ (reference sequence). V shed 4 bases and J shed 6 bases, with 18 bases lying between them. CDR3 DNA sequence: TGTGCCAGCAGCTCCCGGGATAGGGGGATGGATGGCTACACCTTC. This gives the protein CASSSRDRGMDGYTF.

A single count supports this clonotype. This chain links TRBV4-2 with TRBJ1-2, with 7 bases fitting TRBD1. Per germline, CDR1 LGHNA and CDR2 YNFKEQ. J was trimmed by 4 bases and V by 4 bases; bases with no gene match: 6. The CDR3 sequence is 14 residues long. The CDR3 sequence: CASSPGQNFYGYTF. The CDR3 DNA reads as TGTGCCAGCAGCCCGGGACAGAATTTCTATGGCTACACCTTC.

The J gene is TRBJ1-5, the V gene TRBV5-1; D unclear. The CDR3 length is 15 residues. The germline V and J ends were trimmed by 0 bases and 2 bases, with 9 bases remaining between them. Looked up from germline, CDR1 is SGHRS and CDR2 is YFSETQ. The CDR3 nucleotides read TGCGCCAGCAGCTTGGATGGGAGTGGCAATCAGCCCCAGCATTTT. As protein: CASSLDGSGNQPQHF.

The sample holds a few counts of this clonotype. The chain combines TRBV7-2 with TRBJ1-2; 9 bases are shared with TRBD1. The CDR3 length is 15 residues. Germline V gives CDR1 SGHTA, CDR2 FQGNSA. J gave up 4 bases and V 1 base, and 4 bases lay outside the gene matches. This CDR3 is CASSLDRGRAYGYTF. For the CDR3, the DNA is TGTGCCAGCAGCTTAGACAGGGGGCGAGCCTATGGCTACACCTTC. Using reference TRBV7-2 and TRBJ1-2 for the parts outside the CDR3, the full variable domain is GAGVSQSPSNKVTEKGKDVELRCDPISGHTALYWYRQSLGQGLEFLIYFQGNSAPDKSGLPSDRFSAERTGGSVSTLTIQRTQQEDSAVYLCASSLDRGRAYGYTFGSGTRLTVV.

The chain joins TRBV9 to TRBJ2-3; the D is unclear. This CDR3 is built from 14 residues. With 0 bases removed from V and 6 bases from J, the gap between germline ends came to 11 bases. Germline assignment: CDR1 SGDLS and CDR2 YYNGEE. The CDR3 DNA reads TGTGCCAGCAGCGTAGCGGTGCAGGCCGATACGCAGTATTTT. Translating gives CASSVAVQADTQYF.

V and J are TRBV20-1 and TRBJ2-3; no definite D call. Per the germline V gene, CDR1 is DFQATT and CDR2 is SNEGSKA (reference sequence). The CDR3 has 11 residues. CDR3 loop: CSASPSDTQYF. In DNA, the CDR3 is TGCAGCGCCAGCCCTTCCGATACGCAGTATTTT.

CDR3 sequence (DNA): TGTGCCAGCAGCCGCCCGAGGAGCGGTCCCTACGAGCAGTACTTC. Its protein product is CASSRPRSGPYEQYF. The chain combines TRBV5-5 with TRBJ2-7, with D possibly TRBD2 on 5 matching bases. The CDR3 length is 15 residues. CDR1 is SGHKS, CDR2 YYEKEE, per germline (reference sequence). V shed 4 bases and J shed 2 bases, with 16 bases lying between them.

V usage is TRBV27 and J usage is TRBJ2-7; D might be TRBD2 (6 bases). This CDR3 region has 14 residues. The germline V and J ends were trimmed by 0 bases and 2 bases, with 8 bases remaining between them. Germline V CDR1 and CDR2: MNHEY, SMNVEV (reference sequence). The CDR3 sequence: CASSLSPGAYEQYF. CDR3 nucleotide sequence: TGTGCCAGCAGTTTATCCCCGGGGGCCTACGAGCAGTACTTC.